The clone carrying this T cell receptor beta chain was detected only a few times. The antigen is not known. The data stem from a study of cytomegalovirus exposure and HLA in healthy donors. Study context: Earlier findings included some 100 million unique TCR beta sequences obtained from 150 million to 200 million T cells. General study results and limits: Reports showed the classifier diagnosing cytomegalovirus status with high specificity and sensitivity. The authors later linked a missense DCLRE1C variant to TCR beta V- and J-gene trimming. Common viral pathogens seemed, in a later analysis, to connect with several of the most significant clusters.

V dropped 6 bases and J dropped 5; count of bases not matched to a gene: 8. CDR3 length: 15 amino acids. Germline CDR1 reads SNHLY; CDR2 reads FYNNEI. With 60 Vbeta and 13 Jbeta primers, the PCR was carried out. Data came from immunoSEQ multiplex PCR; TCRdb stores just in-frame clones and leaves some out. The sample has 90,000 to 130,000 clones, over 65% seen once. The TCR was taken from a woman under 40 in good health and CMV-seronegative. Material: PBMCs. The chain links TRBV2 to TRBJ2-2, with 8 bases fitting TRBD1. The CDR3 loop reads CASRIRTGNTGELFF. DNA for the CDR3: TGTGCCAGCAGGATTAGGACAGGGAATACCGGGGAGCTGTTTTTT.